These 32 T cell receptor beta chains were sequenced from one sample in a study of control samples from healthy donors and cancer patients (dated by TCRdb to the early 2020s). The library was generated by the immunoSEQ multiplex PCR assay. The table comes from immuneACCESS by way of TCRdb, which keeps in-frame sequences with V and J called. Part of the clones is missing from these tables; in studies checked, under half for an unresolved V gene and the rest for unknown reasons. Across this sample there are about 150,000 clones, with 85% to 95% seen only once. Approximately 2.5% of the sample belongs to the ten largest clones. Source material: blood. These receptors were collected from a man aged 50 to 59 in good health.

The chain joins TRBV9 to TRBJ2-3; 10 positions agree with TRBD2. V lost 4 bases to trimming and J lost 3 bases; unmatched junction nucleotides: 8. CDR3 length: 16 residues. Germline V gives CDR1 SGDLS, CDR2 YYNGEE. The CDR3 coding sequence is TGTGCCAGCAGCACTATATTAGCGGGAGGAACAGATACGCAGTATTTT. It encodes CASSTILAGGTDTQYF.

This chain links TRBV18 with TRBJ2-7; D unresolved. The V gene lost 5 bases and the J gene lost 6 bases, with 14 bases spanning the gap. The germline V gene has CDR1 KGHSH and CDR2 LQKENI. This CDR3 contains 13 residues. CDR3 sequence: CASSSSHGVEQYF. DNA for the CDR3: TGTGCCAGCTCATCCTCCCATGGGGTCGAGCAGTACTTC.

The chain links TRBV3-1 (or the pseudogene TRBV3-2) to TRBJ1-2; D gene ambiguous. Trimming pared 5 bases from V and 4 bases from J, leaving 8 bases between. The CDR3 runs 12 residues. Germline values: CDR1 LGHDT, CDR2 YNNKEL (reference sequence). As DNA, the CDR3 is TGTGCCAGCAGCTGGACCTTCTATGGCTACACCTTC. Translating it yields CASSWTFYGYTF.

The chain employs TRBV5-1 and TRBJ2-1; 11 bases are a match to TRBD2. The CDR3 covers 17 residues. V shed 1 base and J 7 bases; nucleotides not matched to a gene: 10. CDR1 is SGHRS, CDR2 YFSETQ, per germline. The CDR3 region is CASSLSFSGRAGNEQFF. For the CDR3, the DNA is TGCGCCAGCAGCTTGAGCTTTAGCGGGAGGGCCGGGAATGAGCAGTTCTTC.

V gene TRBV24-1 combines with J gene TRBJ2-5, with D perhaps TRBD2 (6 bases). The CDR3 is 16 amino acids. Per germline, CDR1 KGHDR and CDR2 SFDVKD. V lost 4 bases and J 0 bases, leaving 14 bases between the germline ends. DNA for the CDR3: TGTGCCACCAGTGACCCACAGACTAGGTACCAAGAGACCCAGTACTTC. This translates into CATSDPQTRYQETQYF.

This chain uses TRBV7-3 with TRBJ2-5, with D possibly being TRBD1 or TRBD2 (6 bases each). V lost 5 bases to trimming and J lost 5 bases, with 15 bases between them. The CDR3 sequence is 14 residues long. The V gene's germline CDR1 is SGHTA and CDR2 FQGTGA. CDR3 amino acids: CASSPSGARETQYF. As DNA, the CDR3 is TGTGCCAGCAGCCCCTCGGGGGCGCGGGAGACCCAGTACTTC.

The chain employs TRBV7-9 and TRBJ1-4; D remains unclear. V was trimmed by 0 bases and J by 0 bases, leaving 14 bases between them. Per germline, CDR1 SEHNR and CDR2 FQNEAQ (reference sequence). The CDR3 extends over 18 amino acids. CDR3 sequence: CASSLAIAVTSTNEKLFF. CDR3 in DNA: TGTGCCAGCAGCTTAGCGATAGCAGTGACCTCAACTAATGAAAAACTGTTTTTT.

Here the CDR3 DNA reads TGTGCCAGCAGTGGGACAGCCTACGAGCAGTACTTC. Translation gives CASSGTAYEQYF. The chain joins TRBV28 to TRBJ2-7, with 7 nucleotides matching TRBD1. Germline V gene data show CDR1 as MDHEN and CDR2 as SYDVKM. The length of the CDR3 is 12 residues. Trimming cost V 5 bases and J 2 bases; bases outside gene matches: 0.

The J gene is TRBJ2-1, the V gene TRBV6-5; D is perhaps TRBD1 or TRBD2 (5 bases each). The V gene's germline CDR1 is MNHEY and CDR2 SVGAGI. The V gene lost 8 bases and the J gene lost 3 bases, with 8 bases spanning the gap. The CDR3 extends over 12 amino acids. CDR3 in amino acids: CASDSGYNEQFF. The CDR3 DNA follows: TGTGCCAGCGACAGCGGCTACAATGAGCAGTTCTTC.

V and J are TRBV6-5 and TRBJ1-2, with a weak D call TRBD1 (6 bases). CDR1 is MNHEY and CDR2 is SVGAGI in the germline V gene. The CDR3 sequence is 15 residues long. Trimming stripped 6 bases from V and 4 bases from J, with 18 bases between. The DNA of the CDR3 is TGTGCCAGCAGGAGCGGGACATCTGCTATCTATGGCTACACCTTC. As protein: CASRSGTSAIYGYTF.

V and J are TRBV28 and TRBJ2-7, with no clear D. CDR1 is MDHEN, CDR2 SYDVKM, per germline. Trimming left V 6 bases short and J 3 bases short, with 9 bases between. The CDR3 runs to 12 residues. Here the CDR3 reads CASSWVGYEQYF. The CDR3 DNA is TGTGCCAGCAGCTGGGTGGGCTACGAGCAGTACTTC.

This chain joins TRBV28 and TRBJ1-1, with 8 bases fitting TRBD1. Trimming at V came to 2 bases and at J to 1 base, leaving 6 bases not matched to a gene. The length of the CDR3 is 16 residues. Germline lookup yields CDR1 MDHEN and CDR2 SYDVKM. The CDR3 bases are TGTGCCAGCAGTTTAAATGGACAGGGTCAGAACACTGAAGCTTTCTTT. It translates to CASSLNGQGQNTEAFF.

V gene TRBV2 combines with J gene TRBJ2-3, with 10 bases that match TRBD2. Trimming took 6 bases from V and 8 from J; bases not matched to a gene: 5. The CDR3 is made up of 13 amino acids. Germline CDR1 SNHLY, CDR2 FYNNEI. CDR3 in DNA: TGTGCCAGCAGGACTAGCGGGCGGGGTACGCAGTATTTT. It codes for CASRTSGRGTQYF.

J is TRBJ1-2 and V is TRBV6-1, with 8 bases lining up with TRBD1. Germline CDR1 reads MNHNS; CDR2 reads SASEGT. The CDR3 covers 14 residues. The trim removed 5 bases at V and 4 bases at J, leaving 6 bases unmatched. CDR3 DNA: TGTGCCAGCAGTTCGGACAGGGATGCCTATGGCTACACCTTC. Translated: CASSSDRDAYGYTF.

This rearrangement joins TRBV5-1 to TRBJ1-2; 7 bases align to TRBD1. V gave up 4 bases and J gave up 5 bases; unmatched junction bases: 11. CDR3 length: 15 residues. Germline V gene sequence: CDR1 SGHRS, CDR2 YFSETQ. As DNA, the CDR3 is TGCGCCAGCAGCCCGACGGGACAGACGGTTTATGGCTACACCTTC. As protein: CASSPTGQTVYGYTF.

This clone came up once. J is TRBJ2-5 and V is TRBV30, with 13 bases lining up with TRBD2. The trim removed 1 base at V and 2 bases at J, leaving 1 base unmatched. This CDR3 contains 15 residues. CDR1 and CDR2 from the germline V gene are GTSNPN and SVGIG (reference sequence). The CDR3 DNA reads as TGTGCCTGGAGTGGGGGACTAGCGGGACAAGAGACCCAGTACTTC. Translating gives CAWSGGLAGQETQYF. Variable domain in full (rest from reference TRBV30 and TRBJ2-5): SQTIHQWPATLVQPVGSPLSLECTVEGTSNPNLYWYRQAAGRGLQLLFYSVGIGQISSEVPQNLSASRPQDRQFILSSKKLLLSDSGFYLCAWSGGLAGQETQYFGPGTRLLVL.

The V and J genes are TRBV5-4 and TRBJ2-5; no reliable D call. The length of the CDR3 is 15 residues. CDR1 is SGHNT and CDR2 is YYREEE in the germline V gene (reference sequence). Trimming removed 1 base at V and 3 bases at J, with 13 bases between. CDR3 region: CASSLMGGQKETQYF. Written as DNA, the CDR3 is TGTGCCAGCAGCTTGATGGGTGGGCAGAAAGAGACCCAGTACTTC.

This clone was counted a single time. This specimen includes other DNA sequences encoding the same CDR3. The chain uses TRBV3-1 (or the pseudogene TRBV3-2) and TRBJ2-7, with D unresolved. There are 11 residues in the CDR3. CDR1 and CDR2 from the germline V gene are LGHDT and YNNKEL (reference sequence). Deletions cut 3 bases from V and 3 bases from J, with 3 bases between. CDR3 DNA: TGTGCCAGCAGCCAGGGCTACGAGCAGTACTTC. It encodes CASSQGYEQYF.

DNA of the CDR3: TGTGCCAGCAGCTTGGTTACTCGCAATGAGCAGTTCTTC. Its protein product is CASSLVTRNEQFF. The chain carries TRBV5-4 and TRBJ2-1; D remains ambiguous. Germline V gives CDR1 SGHNT, CDR2 YYREEE (reference sequence). V gave up 0 bases and J gave up 6 bases, with 7 bases separating them. The CDR3 has 13 amino acids.

The chain has TRBV19 and TRBJ1-1; the D gene is possibly TRBD1 (5 bases). In germline, CDR1 is LNHDA, CDR2 SQIVND (reference sequence). This CDR3 region has 17 residues. The germline V and J ends were trimmed by 3 bases and 1 base, with 18 bases remaining between them. This chain's CDR3 is CASSILGIGAGNTEAFF. The CDR3 bases are TGTGCCAGTAGTATCTTAGGGATCGGGGCGGGGAACACTGAAGCTTTCTTT.

This clone turned up a few times. The same CDR3 arises from other DNA sequences in this sample as well. This chain joins TRBV5-6 and TRBJ1-1, with D unclear. Germline V lookup: CDR1 SGHDT, CDR2 YYEEEE. V gave up 4 bases and J gave up 2 bases, with 3 bases separating them. This CDR3 region has 11 residues. The CDR3: CASSLNTEAFF. The CDR3 DNA follows: TGTGCCAGCAGCCTCAACACTGAAGCTTTCTTT. Variable domain in full (rest from reference TRBV5-6 and TRBJ1-1): DAGVTQSPTHLIKTRGQQVTLRCSPKSGHDTVSWYQQALGQGPQFIFQYYEEEERQRGNFPDRFSGHQFPNYSSELNVNALLLGDSALYLCASSLNTEAFFGQGTRLTVV.

In nucleotides, the CDR3 is TGTGCCAGCAGTTACACGGGACTAGCGGGAAGAAATGAGCAGTTCTTC. Translated: CASSYTGLAGRNEQFF. The chain is built from TRBV6-5 and TRBJ2-1, with TRBD2 matching over 13 bases. Trimming cost V 2 bases and J 7 bases; bases outside gene matches: 5. Germline V lookup: CDR1 MNHEY, CDR2 SVGAGI. CDR3 length: 16 amino acids.

The gene calls are TRBV15 and TRBJ2-5, with TRBD2 identical over 13 bases. Germline trimming cut 6 bases from V and 1 base from J; bases unmatched to any gene: 2. The germline V gene encodes CDR1 LNHNV and CDR2 YYDKDF (reference sequence). This CDR3 comprises 15 residues. The CDR3 is CATSWTSGSQETQYF. CDR3 DNA: TGTGCCACCAGTTGGACTAGCGGGAGCCAAGAGACCCAGTACTTC. The full variable domain, its missing parts supplied by reference TRBV15 and TRBJ2-5, is DAMVIQNPRYQVTQFGKPVTLSCSQTLNHNVMYWYQQKSSQAPKLLFHYYDKDFNNEADTPDNFQSRRPNTSFCFLDIRSPGLGDTAMYLCATSWTSGSQETQYFGPGTRLLVL.

DNA of the CDR3: TGTGCCAGCAGCCCTGGACAGTACTACGAGCAGTACTTC. Amino acid sequence: CASSPGQYYEQYF. V gene TRBV3-1 (or the pseudogene TRBV3-2) combines with J gene TRBJ2-7; the D gene is possibly TRBD1 (6 bases). Germline V gene data show CDR1 as LGHDT and CDR2 as YNNKEL (reference sequence). V gave up 4 bases and J gave up 3 bases, with 10 bases separating them. The CDR3 runs 13 residues.

CDR3 nucleotides: TGTGCCAGCAGCCCCGGGACTAGCGGGAGGGCCGTGCAGTACTTC. Translation gives CASSPGTSGRAVQYF. This chain joins TRBV7-9 and TRBJ2-7, with 16 positions matching TRBD2. The germline CDR1 and CDR2 sequences are SEHNR and FQNEAQ (reference sequence). The CDR3 covers 15 residues. V gave up 5 bases and J gave up 9 bases; unmatched junction bases: 7.

The genes are TRBV6-5 and TRBJ1-3, with unresolved D. Germline assignment: CDR1 MNHEY and CDR2 SVGAGI. Trimming cost V 6 bases and J 4 bases, with 13 bases left between them. The CDR3 spans 14 residues. For the CDR3, the DNA is TGTGCCAGCAGCTCACCCCGGCGGGGAAACACCATATATTTT. Residues: CASSSPRRGNTIYF.

The rearrangement joins TRBV10-3 to TRBJ2-3; D call uncertain. V was clipped by 0 bases and J by 2 bases, with 12 bases between them. Germline lookup yields CDR1 ENHRY and CDR2 SYGVKD. The CDR3 contains 16 residues. CDR3 loop: CAISESLLVNTDTQYF. The DNA of the CDR3 is TGTGCCATCAGTGAGTCGCTATTGGTGAACACAGATACGCAGTATTTT.

The V and J genes are TRBV13 and TRBJ2-1; 9 nucleotides align to TRBD2. This CDR3 spans 15 amino acids. Germline V gene data show CDR1 as PRHDT and CDR2 as FYEKMQ (reference sequence). V shed 5 bases, J shed 2 bases, and the junction held 4 bases outside the gene matches. The CDR3 DNA sequence: TGTGCCAGCAGCCGACTAGCGGCGACCTACAATGAGCAGTTCTTC. This codes for CASSRLAATYNEQFF.

This chain joins TRBV4-2 and TRBJ2-1, with 8 bases fitting TRBD2. J gave up 7 bases and V 0 bases, and 5 bases lay outside the gene matches. The CDR3 is made up of 15 amino acids. Germline loops: CDR1 LGHNA, CDR2 YNFKEQ. The CDR3 bases are TGTGCCAGCAGCCAAGAAGAGCGGGAGTGGAATGAGCAGTTCTTC. It yields the protein CASSQEEREWNEQFF.

The rearrangement joins TRBV19 to TRBJ2-1; D is unclear. Germline assignment: CDR1 LNHDA and CDR2 SQIVND (reference sequence). Between the trimmed V and J ends, which lost 4 bases and 4 bases, there was a span of 11 bases. The CDR3 has 14 amino acids. This CDR3 is CASSTNLGYNEQFF. CDR3 DNA: TGTGCCAGTAGTACGAATTTAGGATACAATGAGCAGTTCTTC.

About this clone: One junction end does not reproduce the germline sequence, and a read error may be involved. This rearrangement joins TRBV28 to TRBJ2-5; D is unclear. The CDR3 is 15 amino acids. From germline, CDR1 is MDHEN and CDR2 SYDVKM. CDR3 sequence reads: CASSSGGAAQQTQYF. CDR3 sequence (DNA): TGTGCCAGCAGTTCCGGTGGTGCGGCCCAACAGACCCAGTACTTC.

The chain is built from TRBV2 and TRBJ2-3, with 13 bases fitting TRBD2. Germline CDR1 SNHLY, CDR2 FYNNEI. The CDR3 is 16 residues long. V shed 7 bases and J 3 bases; nucleotides not matched to a gene: 7. In DNA, the CDR3 is TGTGCCAGCAACCCAATGACTAGCGGGAGGACAGATACGCAGTATTTT. Its protein product is CASNPMTSGRTDTQYF. Filled out from reference TRBV2 and TRBJ2-3, the complete variable domain reads EPEVTQTPSHQVTQMGQEVILRCVPISNHLYFYWYRQILGQKVEFLVSFYNNEISEKSEIFDDQFSVERPDGSNFTLKIRSTKLEDSAMYFCASNPMTSGRTDTQYFGPGTRLTVL.